This T cell receptor (beta chain) stems from a study of cytomegalovirus exposure and HLA in healthy donors. Study in general: Inside one of the first data releases sat around 86 million unique TCRs taken from HLA-typed donors.

CDR1 LNHDA and CDR2 SQIVND come from the germline V gene (reference sequence). CDR3 size: 17 residues. The V segment lost 7 bases and the J segment 0 bases; nucleotides outside the gene matches: 11. Donors likely had unrecorded immune exposures despite being nominally healthy when sampled. In the PCR, 60 Vbeta and 13 Jbeta primers were used. Method: immunoSEQ multiplex PCR; TCRdb's copy keeps in-frame clones and lacks some. The table has under 150,000 clones, about 78% seen once; the top ten hold roughly 4%. Specimen: PBMCs. This TCR was sampled from a man over 45 in good health and CMV-seropositive. The chain combines TRBV19 with TRBJ2-1; TRBD2 matches at 8 bases. The CDR3 sequence is CASTPGSSGSSYNEQFF. CDR3 nucleotides: TGTGCCAGTACCCCAGGGTCGAGCGGGAGCTCCTACAATGAGCAGTTCTTC.